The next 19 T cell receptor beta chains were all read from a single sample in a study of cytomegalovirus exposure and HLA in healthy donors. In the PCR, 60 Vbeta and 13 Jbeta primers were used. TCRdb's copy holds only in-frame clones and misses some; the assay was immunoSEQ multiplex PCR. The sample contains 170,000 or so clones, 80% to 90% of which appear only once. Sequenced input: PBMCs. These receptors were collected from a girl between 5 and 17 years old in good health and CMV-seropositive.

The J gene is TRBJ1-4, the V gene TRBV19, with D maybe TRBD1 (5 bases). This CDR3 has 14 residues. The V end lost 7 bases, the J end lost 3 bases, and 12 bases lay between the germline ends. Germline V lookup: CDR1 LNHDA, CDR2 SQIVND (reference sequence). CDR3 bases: TGTGCCAGTACAGGACACGCATCTAATGAAAAACTGTTTTTT. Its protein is CASTGHASNEKLFF.

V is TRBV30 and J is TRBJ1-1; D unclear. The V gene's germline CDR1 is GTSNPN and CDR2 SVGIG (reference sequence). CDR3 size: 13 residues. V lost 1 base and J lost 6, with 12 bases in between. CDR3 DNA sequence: TGTGCCTGGAGTGCGGGGAGGGTGTCTGAAGCTTTCTTT. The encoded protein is CAWSAGRVSEAFF.

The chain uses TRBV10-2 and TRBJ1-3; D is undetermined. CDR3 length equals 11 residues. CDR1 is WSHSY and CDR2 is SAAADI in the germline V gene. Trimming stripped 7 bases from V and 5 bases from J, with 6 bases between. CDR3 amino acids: CASTNRNTIYF. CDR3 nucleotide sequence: TGCGCCAGCACCAACAGAAACACCATATATTTT.

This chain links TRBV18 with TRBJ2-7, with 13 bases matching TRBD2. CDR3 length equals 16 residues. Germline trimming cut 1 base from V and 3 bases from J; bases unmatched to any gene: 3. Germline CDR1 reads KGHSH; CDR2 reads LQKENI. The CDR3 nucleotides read TGTGCCAGCTCACCACAAGGACTAGCGGGGGACTACGAGCAGTACTTC. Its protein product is CASSPQGLAGDYEQYF.

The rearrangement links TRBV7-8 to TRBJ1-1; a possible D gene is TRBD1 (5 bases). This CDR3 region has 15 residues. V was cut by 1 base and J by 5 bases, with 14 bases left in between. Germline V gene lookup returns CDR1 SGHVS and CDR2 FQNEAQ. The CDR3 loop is CASSLGADSETEAFF. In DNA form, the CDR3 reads TGTGCCAGCAGCTTAGGTGCTGACAGCGAGACTGAAGCTTTCTTT.

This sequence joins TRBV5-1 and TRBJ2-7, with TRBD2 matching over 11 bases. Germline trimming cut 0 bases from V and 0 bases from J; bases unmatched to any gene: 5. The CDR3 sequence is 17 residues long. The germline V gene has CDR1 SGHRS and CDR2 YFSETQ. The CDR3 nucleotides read TGCGCCAGCAGCTTGGATCTAGCGGGGGGATCCTCCTACGAGCAGTACTTC. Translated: CASSLDLAGGSSYEQYF.

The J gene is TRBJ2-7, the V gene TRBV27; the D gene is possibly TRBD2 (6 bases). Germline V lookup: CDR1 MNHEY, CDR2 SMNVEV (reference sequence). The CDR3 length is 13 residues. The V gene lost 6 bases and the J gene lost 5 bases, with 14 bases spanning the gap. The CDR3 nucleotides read TGTGCCAGCAGCCGGGGAGGTTTGAACGAGCAGTACTTC. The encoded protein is CASSRGGLNEQYF.

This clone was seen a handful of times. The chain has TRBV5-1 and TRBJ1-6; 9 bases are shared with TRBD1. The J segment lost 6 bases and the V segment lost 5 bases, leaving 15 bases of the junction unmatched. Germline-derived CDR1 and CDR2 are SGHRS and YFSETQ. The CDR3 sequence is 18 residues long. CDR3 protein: CASRENPGQGFSNSPLHF. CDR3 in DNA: TGCGCCAGCAGGGAGAATCCGGGACAGGGATTTTCTAATTCACCCCTCCACTTT.

The CDR3 DNA follows: TGTGCCAGTAGTATCTCTCGGAACAGGGGGATAGTTCAGCCCCAGCATTTT. The encoded protein is CASSISRNRGIVQPQHF. The chain combines TRBV19 with TRBJ1-5; 8 nucleotides match TRBD1. V gave up 3 bases and J gave up 6 bases; unmatched junction bases: 13. Per the germline V gene, CDR1 is LNHDA and CDR2 is SQIVND (reference sequence). CDR3 length: 17 residues.

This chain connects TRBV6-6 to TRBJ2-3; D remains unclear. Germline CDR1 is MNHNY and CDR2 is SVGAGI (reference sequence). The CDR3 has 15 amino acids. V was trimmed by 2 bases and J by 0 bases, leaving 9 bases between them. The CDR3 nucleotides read TGTGCCAGCAGTTACCCCGGTGCTAGCACAGATACGCAGTATTTT. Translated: CASSYPGASTDTQYF.

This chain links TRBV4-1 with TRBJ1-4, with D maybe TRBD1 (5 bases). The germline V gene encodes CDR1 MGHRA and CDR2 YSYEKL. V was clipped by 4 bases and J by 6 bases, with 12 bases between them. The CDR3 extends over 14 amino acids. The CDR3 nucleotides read TGCGCCAGCAGCCGCGGGACGGATGATGAAAAACTGTTTTTT. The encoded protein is CASSRGTDDEKLFF.

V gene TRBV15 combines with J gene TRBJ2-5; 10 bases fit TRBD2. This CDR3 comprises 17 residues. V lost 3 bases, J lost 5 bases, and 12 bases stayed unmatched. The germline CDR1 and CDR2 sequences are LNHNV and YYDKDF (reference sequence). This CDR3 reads CATSSELKRGGMETQYF. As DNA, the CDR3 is TGTGCCACCAGCAGCGAGCTGAAGCGGGGGGGAATGGAGACCCAGTACTTC.

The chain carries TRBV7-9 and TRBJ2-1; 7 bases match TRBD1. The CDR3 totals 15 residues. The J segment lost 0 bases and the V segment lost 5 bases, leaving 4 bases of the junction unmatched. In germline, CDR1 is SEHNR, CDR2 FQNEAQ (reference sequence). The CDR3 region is CASSVGTVSYNEQFF. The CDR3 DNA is TGTGCCAGCAGCGTAGGGACAGTCTCCTACAATGAGCAGTTCTTC.

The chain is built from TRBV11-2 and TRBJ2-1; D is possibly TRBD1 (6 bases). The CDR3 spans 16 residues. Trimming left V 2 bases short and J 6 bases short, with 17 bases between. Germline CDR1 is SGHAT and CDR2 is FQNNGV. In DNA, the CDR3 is TGTGCCAGCAGCTTACGCGCTCGGGTCAGGGGCAATGAGCAGTTCTTC. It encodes CASSLRARVRGNEQFF.

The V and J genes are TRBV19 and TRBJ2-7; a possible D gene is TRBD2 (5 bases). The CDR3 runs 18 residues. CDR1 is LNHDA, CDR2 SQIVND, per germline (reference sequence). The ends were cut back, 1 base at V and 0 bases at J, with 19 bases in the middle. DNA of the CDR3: TGTGCCAGTAGTATAGTTATAGGAGGACGGGTGAGCTCCTACGAGCAGTACTTC. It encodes CASSIVIGGRVSSYEQYF. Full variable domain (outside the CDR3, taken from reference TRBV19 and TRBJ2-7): DGGITQSPKYLFRKEGQNVTLSCEQNLNHDAMYWYRQDPGQGLRLIYYSQIVNDFQKGDIAEGYSVSREKKESFPLTVTSAQKNPTAFYLCASSIVIGGRVSSYEQYFGPGTRLTVT.

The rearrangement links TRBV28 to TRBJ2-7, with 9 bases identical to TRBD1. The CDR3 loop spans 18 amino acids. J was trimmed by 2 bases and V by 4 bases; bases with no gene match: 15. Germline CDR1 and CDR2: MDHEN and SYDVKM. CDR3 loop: CASSSLETGGPSTYEQYF. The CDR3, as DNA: TGTGCCAGCAGTTCCCTAGAGACAGGGGGGCCATCTACCTACGAGCAGTACTTC. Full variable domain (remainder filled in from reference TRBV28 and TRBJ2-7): DVKVTQSSRYLVKRTGEKVFLECVQDMDHENMFWYRQDPGLGLRLIYFSYDVKMKEKGDIPEGYSVSREKKERFSLILESASTNQTSMYLCASSSLETGGPSTYEQYFGPGTRLTVT.

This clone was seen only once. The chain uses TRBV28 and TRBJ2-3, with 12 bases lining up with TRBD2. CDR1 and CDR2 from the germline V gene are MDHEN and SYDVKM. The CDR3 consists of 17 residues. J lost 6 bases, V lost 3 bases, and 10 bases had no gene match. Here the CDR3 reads CASSFQSLAGGLDTQYF. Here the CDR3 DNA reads TGTGCCAGCAGTTTTCAGTCACTAGCGGGGGGCTTGGATACGCAGTATTTT.

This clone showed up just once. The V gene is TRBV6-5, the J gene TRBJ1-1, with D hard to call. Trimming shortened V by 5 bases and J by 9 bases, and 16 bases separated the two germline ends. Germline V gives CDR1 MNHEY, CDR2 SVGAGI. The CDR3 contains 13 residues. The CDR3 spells CASSRTLTSKAFF. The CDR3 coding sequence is TGTGCCAGCAGTCGAACCTTGACAAGCAAAGCTTTCTTT.

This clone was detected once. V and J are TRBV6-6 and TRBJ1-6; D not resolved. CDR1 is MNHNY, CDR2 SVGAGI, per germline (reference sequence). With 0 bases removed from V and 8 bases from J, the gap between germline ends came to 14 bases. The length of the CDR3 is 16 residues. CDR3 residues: CASSYSWAGTYSPLHF. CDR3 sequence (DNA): TGTGCCAGCAGTTACTCGTGGGCGGGAACGTATTCACCCCTCCACTTT.